The 18 T cell receptor beta chains presented below share a single source sample, sequenced in a study of blood T cell repertoires in COVID-19. Here immunoSEQ multiplex PCR was the method, and the copy in TCRdb shows in-frame clones only, minus some. The sample contains just over 250,000 clones, approximately 89% of which appear only once. What was sequenced was peripheral blood. The receptors here all came from a woman in her forties or fifties with acute or convalescent COVID-19.

This clone was detected once. The chain employs TRBV7-2 and TRBJ1-6; D gene ambiguous. Between the trimmed V and J ends, which lost 5 bases and 7 bases, there was a span of 18 bases. The CDR3 totals 16 residues. Looked up from germline, CDR1 is SGHTA and CDR2 is FQGNSA. The CDR3 is CASSPPGNPANSPLHF. For the CDR3, the DNA is TGTGCCAGCAGCCCCCCCGGGAATCCCGCCAATTCACCCCTCCACTTT.

The V gene is TRBV19, the J gene TRBJ1-2; D might be TRBD1 (6 bases). Germline V CDR1 and CDR2: LNHDA, SQIVND (reference sequence). The germline V and J ends were trimmed by 5 bases and 4 bases, with 17 bases remaining between them. CDR3 length: 15 residues. The CDR3 DNA reads TGTGCCAGTAGTTCCCGCGCAGGGGACGCCTATGGCTACACCTTC. This codes for CASSSRAGDAYGYTF.

The chain recombines TRBV19 with TRBJ1-5; D is unresolved. With 2 bases removed from V and 6 bases from J, the gap between germline ends came to 11 bases. This CDR3 is built from 14 residues. Germline CDR1 reads LNHDA; CDR2 reads SQIVND (reference sequence). CDR3 DNA sequence: TGTGCCAGTAGTATAAGAGGATTTGGTCAGCCCCAGCATTTT. It specifies CASSIRGFGQPQHF.

The chain links TRBV7-3 to TRBJ2-5, with 10 bases lining up with TRBD2. This CDR3 contains 15 residues. V lost 4 bases and J lost 5; bases outside the gene matches: 7. Germline CDR1 and CDR2: SGHTA and FQGTGA. The CDR3 bases are TGTGCCAGCAGCTCGACTAGCGGGTGGGGGGAGACCCAGTACTTC. Its translation is CASSSTSGWGETQYF.

The chain carries TRBV19 and TRBJ2-1; TRBD2 matches at 15 bases. Germline V lookup: CDR1 LNHDA, CDR2 SQIVND (reference sequence). V gave up 6 bases and J gave up 2 bases; unmatched junction bases: 11. This CDR3 is 19 amino acids long. The CDR3 loop is CASRNRGTSGRRAYNEQFF. CDR3 DNA sequence: TGTGCCAGTAGGAACCGGGGGACTAGCGGGAGGCGGGCCTACAATGAGCAGTTCTTC.

The J gene is TRBJ2-4, the V gene TRBV19, with 8 nucleotides matching TRBD1. Germline V gene lookup returns CDR1 LNHDA and CDR2 SQIVND (reference sequence). The V gene end was trimmed by 6 bases and the J gene end by 3 bases; junction bases not matched to a gene: 7. The CDR3 extends over 15 amino acids. CDR3 residues: CASRLQGVGKNIQYF. CDR3 nucleotide sequence: TGTGCCAGTAGGTTACAGGGGGTAGGCAAAAACATTCAGTACTTC.

The chain employs TRBV4-3 and TRBJ1-3; no clear D gene. V dropped 4 bases and J dropped 3 bases, with 13 bases sitting between them. The CDR3 runs to 15 residues. From germline, CDR1 is LGHNA and CDR2 YSLEER. The CDR3 nucleotides read TGCGCCAGCAGCCGAACCGCCGCGGGTGGAAACACCATATATTTT. Translating gives CASSRTAAGGNTIYF.

V gene TRBV7-2 combines with J gene TRBJ2-7; 7 nucleotides align to TRBD2. V dropped 3 bases and J dropped 2; count of bases not matched to a gene: 7. The CDR3 is 15 amino acids. Germline V gene sequence: CDR1 SGHTA, CDR2 FQGNSA. DNA for the CDR3: TGTGCCAGCAGCTTGAGCGGGACTGCAACCTACGAGCAGTACTTC. Translating it yields CASSLSGTATYEQYF.

The CDR3 region has the DNA TGTGCCAGCAGTTACTCCCCCGCGGGTAGCTCCTACAATGAGCAGTTCTTC. Translating gives CASSYSPAGSSYNEQFF. V and J are TRBV6-2 or TRBV6-3 and TRBJ2-1, with a weak D call TRBD2 (5 bases). CDR1 is MNHEY, CDR2 SVGEGT, per germline. The CDR3 has 17 amino acids. V was clipped by 0 bases and J by 0 bases, with 12 bases between them.

The chain links TRBV19 to TRBJ1-1; unclear D gene. V lost 3 bases to trimming and J lost 2 bases, with 10 bases between them. Germline-derived CDR1 and CDR2 are LNHDA and SQIVND (reference sequence). This CDR3 region has 14 residues. Here the CDR3 reads CASSISQPNTEAFF. DNA of the CDR3: TGTGCCAGTAGTATTTCACAGCCTAACACTGAAGCTTTCTTT.

The J gene is TRBJ2-7, the V gene TRBV25-1, with TRBD2 as a possible D gene (5 bases). Looked up from germline, CDR1 is MGHDK and CDR2 is SYGVNS. This CDR3 is 15 amino acids long. Trimming shortened V by 3 bases and J by 4 bases, and 16 bases separated the two germline ends. CDR3 region: CASSDPGSPVYEQYF. As DNA, the CDR3 is TGTGCCAGCAGTGATCCGGGAAGCCCAGTTTACGAGCAGTACTTC.

This clone was picked up a small number of times. This chain uses TRBV3-1 (or the pseudogene TRBV3-2) with TRBJ2-3; D remains unclear. CDR1 LGHDT and CDR2 YNNKEL come from the germline V gene (reference sequence). The CDR3 runs to 14 residues. The V end lost 6 bases, the J end lost 0 bases, and 10 bases lay between the germline ends. CDR3 amino acids: CASSGASSTDTQYF. DNA for the CDR3: TGTGCCAGCAGTGGAGCTTCTAGCACAGATACGCAGTATTTT.

This rearrangement joins TRBV29-1 to TRBJ1-1; D not certain. The length of the CDR3 is 13 residues. The V gene's germline CDR1 is SQVTM and CDR2 ANQGSEA. The germline V and J ends were trimmed by 6 bases and 2 bases, with 13 bases remaining between them. The CDR3, as DNA: TGCAGCGTCATGGGCGGGGTAAACACTGAAGCTTTCTTT. This translates into CSVMGGVNTEAFF.

V and J are TRBV28 and TRBJ1-5, with 7 bases lining up with TRBD1. J gave up 6 bases and V 6 bases, and 8 bases lay outside the gene matches. CDR3 length equals 14 residues. Germline V gene lookup returns CDR1 MDHEN and CDR2 SYDVKM. This CDR3 is CASRGGTEVQPQHF. CDR3 DNA: TGTGCCAGCAGAGGGGGGACAGAAGTTCAGCCCCAGCATTTT.

This sequence joins TRBV1 and TRBJ1-2; the D segment call TRBD1 is taken from the table without a DNA check. TRBV1 is flagged as a pseudogene. This CDR3 has 16 amino acids. The chain's CDR3 is CTSSQDLAGGVEGYTF. CDR3 coding DNA: TGCACCAGCAGCCAAGATCTGGCAGGGGGCGTAGAAGGCTACACCTTC.

This clone appeared a few times. The V call is TRBV28, the J call TRBJ2-7; possible D gene TRBD2, 6 bases. V was trimmed by 5 bases and J by 7 bases, leaving 12 bases between them. There are 12 residues in the CDR3. CDR1 and CDR2 (germline): MDHEN, SYDVKM. The CDR3 coding sequence is TGTGCCAGCAGTGGGGGGACTGGGGAGCAGTACTTC. Its translation: CASSGGTGEQYF.

This clone appeared a single time. V gene TRBV24-1 combines with J gene TRBJ2-2; 9 bases align to TRBD2. Trimming took 2 bases from V and 8 from J; bases not matched to a gene: 11. Germline V gives CDR1 KGHDR, CDR2 SFDVKD. The CDR3 has 17 amino acids. CDR3 amino acids: CATSDSNRLAVGGELFF. As DNA, the CDR3 is TGTGCCACCAGTGATTCGAATCGACTAGCGGTAGGGGGGGAGCTGTTTTTT.

V and J are TRBV9 and TRBJ2-1, with TRBD2 identical over 15 bases. V shed 0 bases, J shed 1 base, and the junction held 14 bases outside the gene matches. The CDR3 totals 22 residues. Germline CDR1 and CDR2: SGDLS and YYNGEE. For the CDR3, the DNA is TGTGCCAGCAGCGTAGGCTTACGGACTAGCGGGAGGGCCGTTGGGTCCTACAATGAGCAGTTCTTC. Translating it yields CASSVGLRTSGRAVGSYNEQFF. Complete variable domain (other parts from reference TRBV9 and TRBJ2-1): DSGVTQTPKHLITATGQRVTLRCSPRSGDLSVYWYQQSLDQGLQFLIQYYNGEERAKGNILERFSAQQFPDLHSELNLSSLELGDSALYFCASSVGLRTSGRAVGSYNEQFFGPGTRLTVL.